Listed here are 21 T cell receptor beta chains from one sample, sequenced in a study of beta chain features in type 1 diabetes. These receptors are not linked to any known antigen. Regarding the study as a whole: Within each of all four CD4+ subsets, Type 1 diabetes patients had TCRB CDR3s that were moderately but significantly shorter.

Expressed TCRB transcripts were sequenced after all isolated RNA was converted to cDNA. Assay: immunoSEQ multiplex PCR; the TCRdb copy retains only in-frame clones and omits some. Counted here are some 130,000 clones, about 10% occurring once; the ten biggest clones make up 0.75%. The specimen sequenced was central memory CD4+ T cells from blood. The receptors were gathered from a man between 25 and 39 years old with type 1 diabetes.

The genes are TRBV5-1 and TRBJ2-1; 10 bases are shared with TRBD2. The CDR3 sequence is 19 residues long. Germline-derived CDR1 and CDR2 are SGHRS and YFSETQ. The V segment lost 3 bases and the J segment 0 bases; nucleotides outside the gene matches: 12. The CDR3 DNA sequence: TGCGCCAGCAGCTCCCGCCCTCTAGCGGGGGAGAGCTCCTACAATGAGCAGTTCTTC. Translation gives CASSSRPLAGESSYNEQFF.

This clone showed up just a few times. The same CDR3 arises from other DNA sequences in this sample as well. V usage is TRBV7-2 and J usage is TRBJ2-1; the match to TRBD2 covers 9 bases. The CDR3 runs to 16 residues. V shed 2 bases, J shed 4 bases, and the junction held 6 bases outside the gene matches. From germline, CDR1 is SGHTA and CDR2 FQGNSA. Written as DNA, the CDR3 is TGTGCCAGCAGCTTATCTCTAGCGGGGAGTTACAATGAGCAGTTCTTC. Residues: CASSLSLAGSYNEQFF. The full variable domain, completed using reference TRBV7-2 and TRBJ2-1, is GAGVSQSPSNKVTEKGKDVELRCDPISGHTALYWYRQSLGQGLEFLIYFQGNSAPDKSGLPSDRFSAERTGGSVSTLTIQRTQQEDSAVYLCASSLSLAGSYNEQFFGPGTRLTVL.

This clone showed up just a few times. This chain connects TRBV7-2 to TRBJ2-5, with 9 bases fitting TRBD2. With 9 bases clipped from V and 4 bases from J, the junction kept 12 bases outside the gene matches. This CDR3 region has 15 residues. CDR1 and CDR2 from the germline V gene are SGHTA and FQGNSA. The CDR3 sequence is CASGSAGGTGETQYF. CDR3 DNA sequence: TGTGCCAGTGGATCAGCGGGGGGAACGGGAGAGACCCAGTACTTC.

The chain recombines TRBV28 with TRBJ1-3; possible D gene TRBD1, 5 bases. The CDR3 has 14 residues. The germline V gene has CDR1 MDHEN and CDR2 SYDVKM. The ends were cut back, 4 bases at V and 4 bases at J, with 11 bases in the middle. CDR3 nucleotides: TGTGCCAGCAGTTCCCCTGGGGGGGGAAACACCATATATTTT. Encoded protein: CASSSPGGGNTIYF. The variable domain in full, completed from reference TRBV28 and TRBJ1-3, reads DVKVTQSSRYLVKRTGEKVFLECVQDMDHENMFWYRQDPGLGLRLIYFSYDVKMKEKGDIPEGYSVSREKKERFSLILESASTNQTSMYLCASSSPGGGNTIYFGEGSWLTVV.

This clone was observed a handful of times. The rearrangement uses TRBV30 and TRBJ1-6; 8 nucleotides agree with TRBD1. The germline CDR1 and CDR2 sequences are GTSNPN and SVGIG (reference sequence). V was clipped by 4 bases and J by 13 bases; unmatched bases: 18. This CDR3 has 16 residues. The CDR3 DNA reads TGTGCCTGGAAAAGTCCCCAGACAGGGGTGCTATTCCCCCTCCACTTT. Amino acids: CAWKSPQTGVLFPLHF.

This clone was picked up a small number of times. The chain recombines TRBV6-6 with TRBJ2-1; D is possibly TRBD2 (5 bases). Germline CDR1 reads MNHNY; CDR2 reads SVGAGI (reference sequence). The V gene lost 10 bases and the J gene lost 4 bases, with 14 bases spanning the gap. This CDR3 is built from 13 residues. The DNA for the CDR3 is TGTGCCACGAACTCCGCGGGTTACAATGAGCAGTTCTTC. It is translated as CATNSAGYNEQFF.

This clone was seen more than once but under ten times. This chain joins TRBV19 and TRBJ1-5; D is undetermined. The CDR3 has 15 amino acids. Trimming cost V 5 bases and J 2 bases, with 13 bases left between them. The germline V gene has CDR1 LNHDA and CDR2 SQIVND (reference sequence). CDR3 DNA: TGTGCCAGTAGTGGCCGACGGGTCGGCAATCAGCCCCAGCATTTT. It specifies CASSGRRVGNQPQHF.

The chain carries TRBV7-8 and TRBJ2-4; D may be TRBD1 (5 bases). CDR1 is SGHVS and CDR2 is FQNEAQ in the germline V gene. This CDR3 is 16 amino acids long. The ends were cut back, 4 bases at V and 0 bases at J, with 13 bases in the middle. CDR3 region: CASSSGIQRAKNIQYF. In nucleotides, the CDR3 is TGTGCCAGCAGCTCAGGGATCCAGAGAGCCAAAAACATTCAGTACTTC.

In this sample, this clone turned up a few times. This chain uses TRBV10-3 with TRBJ2-1, with 10 bases identical to TRBD2. The CDR3 is made up of 15 amino acids. Trimming removed 6 bases from V and 6 bases from J; junction bases left unmatched: 8. Germline V gene sequence: CDR1 ENHRY, CDR2 SYGVKD. The CDR3 spells CAISSGGALGNEQFF. CDR3 coding DNA: TGTGCCATCAGCAGCGGGGGGGCCTTAGGCAATGAGCAGTTCTTC.

The chain combines TRBV4-3 with TRBJ1-6, with no clear D. V shed 5 bases and J shed 4 bases, with 9 bases lying between them. Germline-derived CDR1 and CDR2 are LGHNA and YSLEER. The CDR3 contains 14 residues. The DNA for the CDR3 is TGCGCCAGCAGCGAAACAGCTTATAATTCACCCCTCCACTTT. Its translation: CASSETAYNSPLHF.

The rearrangement uses TRBV7-9 and TRBJ1-1, with D possibly matching TRBD1 (6 bases). Germline CDR1 SEHNR, CDR2 FQNEAQ (reference sequence). The CDR3 consists of 14 residues. Trimming left V 3 bases short and J 5 bases short, with 13 bases between. The CDR3 loop is CASSFAGRGTEAFF. Written as DNA, the CDR3 is TGTGCCAGCAGCTTCGCAGGGAGGGGGACTGAAGCTTTCTTT.

This clone showed up many times. The V call is TRBV30, the J call TRBJ2-2; D not resolved. There are 12 residues in the CDR3. CDR1 is GTSNPN and CDR2 is SVGIG in the germline V gene (reference sequence). Trimming took 1 base from V and 5 from J, leaving 5 bases between them. The CDR3 nucleotides are TGTGCCTGGAGTGGAGCGACCGGGGAGCTGTTTTTT. Residues: CAWSGATGELFF.

The V call is TRBV2, the J call TRBJ2-3; 8 nucleotides match TRBD1. The V gene's germline CDR1 is SNHLY and CDR2 FYNNEI. The CDR3 is 14 residues long. The J segment lost 8 bases and the V segment lost 6 bases, leaving 10 bases of the junction unmatched. The CDR3 sequence is CASRRTGLPGTQYF. In DNA, the CDR3 is TGTGCCAGCAGGCGGACAGGGCTCCCGGGTACGCAGTATTTT.

This clone came up a few times. CDR3 coding DNA: TGTGCCAGCGCCCGGGACAGCCTGTCCTACGAGCAGTACTTC. Residues: CASARDSLSYEQYF. The J gene is TRBJ2-7, the V gene TRBV18, with 7 bases matching TRBD1. The CDR3 runs 14 residues. Trimming removed 8 bases from V and 1 base from J; junction bases left unmatched: 8. The V gene's germline CDR1 is KGHSH and CDR2 LQKENI. The whole variable domain, remainder taken from reference TRBV18 and TRBJ2-7, is NAGVMQNPRHLVRRRGQEARLRCSPMKGHSHVYWYRQLPEEGLKFMVYLQKENIIDESGMPKERFSAEFPKEGPSILRIQQVVRGDSAAYFCASARDSLSYEQYFGPGTRLTVT.

There are a few counts of this clone. The chain recombines TRBV28 with TRBJ2-7, with TRBD1 identical over 9 bases. CDR3 length: 13 residues. Germline V gene data show CDR1 as MDHEN and CDR2 as SYDVKM. The ends lost 5 bases at V and 10 bases at J; junction bases unmatched: 9. CDR3 residues: CASSRENRGPQYF. The CDR3 DNA sequence: TGTGCCAGCAGTAGGGAAAACAGGGGGCCTCAGTACTTC. Complete variable domain (other parts from reference TRBV28 and TRBJ2-7): DVKVTQSSRYLVKRTGEKVFLECVQDMDHENMFWYRQDPGLGLRLIYFSYDVKMKEKGDIPEGYSVSREKKERFSLILESASTNQTSMYLCASSRENRGPQYFGPGTRLTVT.

There are a few counts of this clone. This sequence joins TRBV5-8 and TRBJ2-1, with D tentatively TRBD1 (5 bases). The CDR3 is made up of 14 amino acids. The V gene lost 0 bases and the J gene lost 2 bases, with 6 bases spanning the gap. The germline gives CDR1 SGHTS, CDR2 YDEGEE. In DNA form, the CDR3 reads TGTGCCAGCAGCTTGGGACAGCCCTACAATGAGCAGTTCTTC. Translated, it gives CASSLGQPYNEQFF.

The chain recombines TRBV9 with TRBJ1-6; 7 bases match TRBD1. CDR1 and CDR2 (germline): SGDLS, YYNGEE. The CDR3 contains 16 residues. Trimming removed 4 bases from V and 0 bases from J; junction bases left unmatched: 4. The CDR3 here is CASSPTGSSYNSPLHF. DNA for the CDR3: TGTGCCAGCAGCCCGACAGGGAGCTCCTATAATTCACCCCTCCACTTT.

The chain uses TRBV29-1 and TRBJ2-5; maybe TRBD1 (6 bases). The germline V and J ends were trimmed by 6 bases and 7 bases, with 15 bases remaining between them. CDR1 is SQVTM, CDR2 ANQGSEA, per germline. This CDR3 region has 12 residues. In DNA form, the CDR3 reads TGCAGCGTACACGGACAGAGGGGGACCCAGTACTTC. The encoded protein is CSVHGQRGTQYF. The entire variable domain, with the rest obtained from reference TRBV29-1 and TRBJ2-5, is as follows: SAVISQKPSRDICQRGTSLTIQCQVDSQVTMMFWYRQQPGQSLTLIATANQGSEATYESGFVIDKFPISRPNLTFSTLTVSNMSPEDSSIYLCSVHGQRGTQYFGPGTRLLVL.

This clone was counted between two and nine times. The V gene is TRBV30, the J gene TRBJ2-1; D is perhaps TRBD1 (6 bases). Germline lookup yields CDR1 GTSNPN and CDR2 SVGIG (reference sequence). Trimming took 0 bases from V and 6 from J, leaving 6 bases between them. CDR3 size: 12 residues. The CDR3 DNA follows: TGTGCCTGGAGTGTACAGGGCAATGAGCAGTTCTTC. It specifies CAWSVQGNEQFF.

This clone was seen more than once but under ten times. The CDR3 bases are TGTGCCAGCAGCTTGGCCCAGGGGCAGTACAATGAGCAGTTCTTC. The encoded protein is CASSLAQGQYNEQFF. V and J are TRBV5-4 and TRBJ2-1; D perhaps matches TRBD1 (6 bases). The CDR3 covers 15 residues. CDR1 and CDR2 (germline): SGHNT, YYREEE (reference sequence). With 0 bases removed from V and 4 bases from J, the gap between germline ends came to 11 bases.

This clone occurred a few times. The gene calls are TRBV15 and TRBJ1-2, with 10 bases aligning to TRBD1. Germline-derived CDR1 and CDR2 are LNHNV and YYDKDF (reference sequence). The CDR3 loop spans 16 amino acids. V trimming: 1 base; J trimming: 8 bases; junction bases outside the gene matches: 10. The CDR3: CATSRGNRDRGNGYTF. DNA of the CDR3: TGTGCCACCAGCAGAGGAAACCGGGACAGGGGAAACGGCTACACCTTC.